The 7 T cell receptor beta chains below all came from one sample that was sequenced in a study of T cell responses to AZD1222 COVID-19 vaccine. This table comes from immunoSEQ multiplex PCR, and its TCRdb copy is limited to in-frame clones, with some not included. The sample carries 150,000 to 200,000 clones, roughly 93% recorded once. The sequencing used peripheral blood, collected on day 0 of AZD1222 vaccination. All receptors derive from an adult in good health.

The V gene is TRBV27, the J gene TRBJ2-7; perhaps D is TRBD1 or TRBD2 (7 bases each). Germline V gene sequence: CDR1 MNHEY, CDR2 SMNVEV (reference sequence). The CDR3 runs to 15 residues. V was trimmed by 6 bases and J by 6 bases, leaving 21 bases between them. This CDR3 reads CASRAPGGGYFEQYF. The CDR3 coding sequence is TGTGCCAGCAGGGCCCCAGGGGGGGGTTATTTCGAGCAGTACTTC.

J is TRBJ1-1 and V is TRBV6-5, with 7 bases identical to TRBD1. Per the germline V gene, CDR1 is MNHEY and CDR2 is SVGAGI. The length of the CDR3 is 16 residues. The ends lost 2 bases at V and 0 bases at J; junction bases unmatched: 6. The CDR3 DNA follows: TGTGCCAGCAGTTACGCAAGGGACAGAATGAACACTGAAGCTTTCTTT. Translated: CASSYARDRMNTEAFF.

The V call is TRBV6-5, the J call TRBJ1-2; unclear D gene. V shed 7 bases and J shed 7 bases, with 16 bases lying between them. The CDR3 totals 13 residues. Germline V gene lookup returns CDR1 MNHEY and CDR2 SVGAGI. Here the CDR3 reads CASNYPGTLGYTF. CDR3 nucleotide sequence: TGTGCCAGCAACTACCCGGGAACCCTTGGCTACACCTTC.

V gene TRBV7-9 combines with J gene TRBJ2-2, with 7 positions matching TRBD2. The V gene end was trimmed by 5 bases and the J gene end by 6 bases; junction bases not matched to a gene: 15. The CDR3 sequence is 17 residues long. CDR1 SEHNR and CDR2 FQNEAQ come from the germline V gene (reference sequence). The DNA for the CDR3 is TGTGCCAGCAGCCTAACGCCCGGCGGGAGAATTTCCGGGGAGCTGTTTTTT. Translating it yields CASSLTPGGRISGELFF. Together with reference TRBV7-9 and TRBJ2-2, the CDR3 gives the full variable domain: DTGVSQNPRHKITKRGQNVTFRCDPISEHNRLYWYRQTLGQGPEFLTYFQNEAQLEKSRLLSDRFSAERPKGSFSTLEIQRTEQGDSAMYLCASSLTPGGRISGELFFGEGSRLTVL.

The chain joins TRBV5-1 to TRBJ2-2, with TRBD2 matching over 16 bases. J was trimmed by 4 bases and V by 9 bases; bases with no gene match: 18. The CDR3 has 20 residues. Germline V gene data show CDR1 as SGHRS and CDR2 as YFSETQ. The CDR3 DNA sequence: TGCGCCACTAGAATCACCCCGGGACTAGCGGGAGGGCCAGGCACCGGGGAGCTGTTTTTT. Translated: CATRITPGLAGGPGTGELFF.

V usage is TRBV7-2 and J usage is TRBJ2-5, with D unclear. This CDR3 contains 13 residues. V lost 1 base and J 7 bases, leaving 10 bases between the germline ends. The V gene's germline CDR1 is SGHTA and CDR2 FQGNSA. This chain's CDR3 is CASSLGPLGTQYF. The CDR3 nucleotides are TGTGCCAGCAGCTTAGGACCCCTGGGGACCCAGTACTTC.

The CDR3 here is CASSLSYTGELFF. The CDR3 nucleotides are TGCGCCAGCAGCTTGTCCTACACCGGGGAGCTGTTTTTT. The chain couples TRBV5-1 to TRBJ2-2; D is uncertain. V dropped 1 base and J dropped 3 bases, with 4 bases sitting between them. CDR3 length: 13 residues. Germline lookup yields CDR1 SGHRS and CDR2 YFSETQ.